Sequencing of this T cell receptor (beta chain) was carried out in a study of tumor-infiltrating lymphocytes in primary liver carcinoma. The CDR3 length is 17 residues. Germline V CDR1 and CDR2: SGHAT, FQNNGV. Concerning this clonotype: As yet, its antigen is unknown. A junction boundary mismatches the germline segment, possibly from a read error.

Production of TCR beta cDNA used approximately 0.45 ug total RNA together with a constant-region primer. Slightly modified ARM-PCR with three nested multiplex PCR rounds yielded TCR beta libraries. TRBV1-TRBV30 forward primers paired with a C-beta reverse primer drove the first two PCR rounds, about 10 cycles each. TCRdb re-called the multiplex PCR reads through MiXCR, storing one row per CDR3 protein. The sample has 200,000 or so distinct CDR3 sequences, almost 65% seen once. Unsorted whole blood supplied the blood RNA, and germline DNA was isolated too. Study findings and constraints: Bulk samples went unsorted, so CD4+ and CD8+ repertoires were not compared. The difference in top-250-clone fraction between tumors and blood was significant, favoring tumors (p = 0.039).

Specimen: peripheral blood. The rearrangement links TRBV11-2 to TRBJ2-1; 7 positions agree with TRBD2. The receptor's source is a woman aged 55-75 years with primary liver carcinoma and hepatitis B virus infection. For the CDR3, the DNA is TGTGTCAGCAGCTTAACAGCCGGGACTAACGGCTACATTGAGCAGTTCTTC. It codes for CVSSLTAGTNGYIEQFF.